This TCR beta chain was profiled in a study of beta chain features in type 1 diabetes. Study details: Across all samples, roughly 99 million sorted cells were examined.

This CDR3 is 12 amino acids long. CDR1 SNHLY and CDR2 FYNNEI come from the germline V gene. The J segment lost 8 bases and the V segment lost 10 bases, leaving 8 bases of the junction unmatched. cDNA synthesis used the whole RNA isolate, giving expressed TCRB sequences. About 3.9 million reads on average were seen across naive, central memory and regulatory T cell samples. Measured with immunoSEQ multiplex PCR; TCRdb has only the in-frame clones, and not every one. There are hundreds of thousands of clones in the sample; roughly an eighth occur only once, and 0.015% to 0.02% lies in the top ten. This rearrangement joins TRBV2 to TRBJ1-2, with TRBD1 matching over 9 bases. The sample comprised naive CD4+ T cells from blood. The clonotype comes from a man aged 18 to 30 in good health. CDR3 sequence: CATHTGGDGYTF. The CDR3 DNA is TGTGCCACCCATACAGGGGGCGACGGCTACACCTTC.